The 8 T cell receptor beta chains reported below all come from one sample, sequenced in a study of shared clonotypes between healthy human individuals. The data were produced by immunoSEQ multiplex PCR, yet TCRdb's version contains in-frame clones alone and is incomplete. This sample carries 980,000 or so clones, approximately 80% of them seen once, and the ten largest clones take around 1.5%. The sequenced sample consisted of memory CD4+ T cells sorted from blood. Subset: CD45RA-negative fraction. The receptors stem from a man aged 18 to 29 in good health.

V gene TRBV7-9 combines with J gene TRBJ1-6; D is unclear. The V gene lost 7 bases and the J gene lost 0 bases, with 13 bases spanning the gap. Per germline, CDR1 SEHNR and CDR2 FQNEAQ (reference sequence). The CDR3 has 16 amino acids. The CDR3 sequence: CASTLGRSSYNSPLHF. The CDR3, as DNA: TGTGCCAGCACCCTCGGTAGGAGCTCCTATAATTCACCCCTCCACTTT.

Points on this clone: This CDR3 is also generated by other DNA sequences in the sample. CDR3 coding DNA: TGTGCCAGCAGTTATGGGGGTGGCAATCAGCCCCAGCATTTT. As protein: CASSYGGGNQPQHF. The chain has TRBV6-5 and TRBJ1-5; maybe TRBD1 (5 bases). The germline CDR1 and CDR2 sequences are MNHEY and SVGAGI. Between the trimmed V and J ends, which lost 3 bases and 2 bases, there was a span of 8 bases. The CDR3 is made up of 14 amino acids.

Comments on this clone: This sample also contains other DNA sequences that code for the same CDR3. V gene TRBV11-2 combines with J gene TRBJ2-3; D gene uncertain. The CDR3 has 14 residues. V lost 0 bases and J 0 bases, leaving 4 bases between the germline ends. Germline CDR1 reads SGHAT; CDR2 reads FQNNGV. In nucleotides, the CDR3 is TGTGCCAGCAGCTTAGATCGTAGCACAGATACGCAGTATTTT. Amino acids: CASSLDRSTDTQYF. The entire variable domain, with the rest obtained from reference TRBV11-2 and TRBJ2-3, is as follows: EAGVAQSPRYKIIEKRQSVAFWCNPISGHATLYWYQQILGQGPKLLIQFQNNGVVDDSQLPKDRFSAERLKGVDSTLKIQPAKLEDSAVYLCASSLDRSTDTQYFGPGTRLTVL.

The rearrangement joins TRBV7-8 to TRBJ2-7; no clear D. Trimming shortened V by 6 bases and J by 2 bases, and 14 bases separated the two germline ends. The V gene's germline CDR1 is SGHVS and CDR2 FQNEAQ. The CDR3 loop spans 14 amino acids. The CDR3 spells CASSPDLLTYEQYF. CDR3 coding DNA: TGTGCCAGCAGTCCGGACCTCCTGACCTACGAGCAGTACTTC.

The V gene is TRBV5-4, the J gene TRBJ2-3; 9 bases align to TRBD1. The junction had 5 bases not matched to a gene; V was cut back by 1 base and J by 8 bases. The CDR3 is made up of 14 amino acids. Germline assignment: CDR1 SGHNT and CDR2 YYREEE (reference sequence). The CDR3 DNA sequence: TGTGCCAGCAGCTTGCCGGGACAGGGTAGTACGCAGTATTTT. Translating gives CASSLPGQGSTQYF.

The chain carries TRBV2 and TRBJ2-1; unclear D gene. V dropped 4 bases and J dropped 2 bases, with 9 bases sitting between them. CDR3 length: 14 amino acids. The germline gives CDR1 SNHLY, CDR2 FYNNEI. The CDR3 coding sequence is TGTGCCAGCAGTGGAACTAACCCCTACAATGAGCAGTTCTTC. This gives the protein CASSGTNPYNEQFF.

This clone appeared a single time. The J gene is TRBJ2-3, the V gene TRBV6-4, with D possibly matching TRBD1 (5 bases). This CDR3 is 14 amino acids long. V was pared by 5 bases and J by 3 bases, with 12 bases between. CDR1 is MRHNA and CDR2 is SNTAGT in the germline V gene. CDR3: CASSFRDGTDTQYF. The DNA for the CDR3 is TGTGCCAGCAGTTTCAGGGATGGGACAGATACGCAGTATTTT.

This clone was recorded once. The rearrangement uses TRBV7-2 and TRBJ1-6; D not resolved. Trimming left V 5 bases short and J 6 bases short, with 5 bases between. CDR3 size: 12 residues. Germline V lookup: CDR1 SGHTA, CDR2 FQGNSA. CDR3 protein: CASSRINSPLHF. CDR3 nucleotides: TGTGCCAGCAGCCGAATTAATTCACCCCTCCACTTT.